The 10 T cell receptor beta chains presented below share a single source sample, sequenced in a study of cytomegalovirus exposure and HLA in healthy donors. This PCR relied on a set of 60 Vbeta primers and 13 Jbeta primers. The data were produced by immunoSEQ multiplex PCR, yet TCRdb's version contains in-frame clones alone and is incomplete. The clone table shows tens of thousands of clones, with the ten largest holding approximately 6.8%. Specimen: PBMCs. These receptors came from a woman aged 40 to 50 in good health and CMV-seronegative.

This chain joins TRBV7-2 and TRBJ1-1; D is unclear. The CDR3 runs to 15 residues. CDR1 SGHTA and CDR2 FQGNSA come from the germline V gene. Trimming took off 1 base at V and 4 bases at J, with 13 bases between the two ends. CDR3: CASSLGPGMGTEAFF. The CDR3 nucleotides are TGTGCCAGCAGCTTAGGCCCGGGTATGGGCACTGAAGCTTTCTTT.

V is TRBV5-1 and J is TRBJ1-4; TRBD1 aligns across 10 bases. The CDR3 runs to 15 residues. Unmatched junction bases numbered 2, after V lost 1 base and J lost 5 bases. CDR1 is SGHRS, CDR2 YFSETQ, per germline. CDR3 sequence: CASSLTGQGNEKLFF. In DNA form, the CDR3 reads TGCGCCAGCAGCTTGACGGGACAGGGGAATGAAAAACTGTTTTTT.

The chain carries TRBV6-6 and TRBJ1-6, with 8 bases aligning to TRBD1. With 4 bases clipped from V and 7 bases from J, the junction kept 9 bases outside the gene matches. The CDR3 consists of 16 residues. The germline CDR1 and CDR2 sequences are MNHNY and SVGAGI (reference sequence). The CDR3 nucleotides read TGTGCCAGCAGTTCCCCAGCAGGGGGCGGCAATTCACCCCTCCACTTT. It codes for CASSSPAGGGNSPLHF.

J is TRBJ2-7 and V is TRBV5-1; no definite D call. The V gene lost 4 bases and the J gene lost 5 bases, with 16 bases spanning the gap. This CDR3 contains 14 residues. Germline values: CDR1 SGHRS, CDR2 YFSETQ. The CDR3: CASSPRLEFNEQYF. In DNA, the CDR3 is TGCGCCAGCAGCCCACGACTGGAGTTCAACGAGCAGTACTTC.

V gene TRBV10-3 combines with J gene TRBJ1-1, with D perhaps TRBD1 (5 bases). The CDR3 has 13 amino acids. Germline V gene sequence: CDR1 ENHRY, CDR2 SYGVKD. Trimming removed 4 bases at V and 3 bases at J, with 9 bases between. This CDR3 is CAISASRDTEAFF. In nucleotides, the CDR3 is TGTGCCATCAGTGCCAGCAGGGACACTGAAGCTTTCTTT.

The CDR3 loop is CASSLGTGASYEQYF. CDR3 in DNA: TGTGCCAGCAGCTTAGGGACAGGCGCTTCCTACGAGCAGTACTTC. The J gene is TRBJ2-7, the V gene TRBV11-3; 7 nucleotides align to TRBD1. Per germline, CDR1 SGHNT and CDR2 YENEEA. The CDR3 covers 15 residues. After removal of 1 base from V and 1 base from J, the junction contained 4 bases not matched to a gene.

V usage is TRBV30 and J usage is TRBJ1-3; 11 bases align to TRBD1. The V gene's germline CDR1 is GTSNPN and CDR2 SVGIG (reference sequence). J lost 4 bases, V lost 7 bases, and 9 bases had no gene match. The length of the CDR3 is 15 residues. For the CDR3, the DNA is TGTGCCTTTGAACCGGGACAGGGGGGAGGAAACACCATATATTTT. This gives the protein CAFEPGQGGGNTIYF.

The V call is TRBV30, the J call TRBJ2-3, with TRBD2 matching over 8 bases. CDR3 length: 14 amino acids. V dropped 4 bases and J dropped 2; count of bases not matched to a gene: 5. Looked up from germline, CDR1 is GTSNPN and CDR2 is SVGIG (reference sequence). CDR3 sequence reads: CAWTQAGATDTQYF. CDR3 DNA: TGTGCCTGGACCCAAGCGGGGGCCACAGATACGCAGTATTTT.

Of note for this clone: The sample has other DNA sequences that encode this CDR3 too. The genes are TRBV18 and TRBJ1-1, with 9 bases identical to TRBD1. Looked up from germline, CDR1 is KGHSH and CDR2 is LQKENI. CDR3 length equals 15 residues. Germline trimming cut 3 bases from V and 2 bases from J; bases unmatched to any gene: 4. This CDR3 reads CASSPRTGANTEAFF. In DNA, the CDR3 is TGTGCCAGCTCACCGCGGACAGGGGCCAACACTGAAGCTTTCTTT. Full variable domain (outside the CDR3, taken from reference TRBV18 and TRBJ1-1): NAGVMQNPRHLVRRRGQEARLRCSPMKGHSHVYWYRQLPEEGLKFMVYLQKENIIDESGMPKERFSAEFPKEGPSILRIQQVVRGDSAAYFCASSPRTGANTEAFFGQGTRLTVV.

The V and J genes are TRBV19 and TRBJ1-2; D perhaps matches TRBD1 (5 bases). The CDR3 consists of 14 residues. V lost 3 bases and J lost 3, with 11 bases in between. The germline V gene encodes CDR1 LNHDA and CDR2 SQIVND (reference sequence). CDR3 nucleotides: TGTGCCAGTAGTATGGGGCAGGCCTACTATGGCTACACCTTC. This sequence encodes CASSMGQAYYGYTF.